This T cell receptor beta chain is drawn from a study of CD4 T cells in relation to SARS-CoV-2 and coronaviruses. Study-level background: Shared crossreactive spike epitopes were mapped to their HLA restriction.

Per germline, CDR1 SGHTA and CDR2 FQGNSA. Trimming left V 4 bases short and J 7 bases short, with 10 bases between. This CDR3 region has 13 residues. Before the COVID-19 pandemic, during about 2010-2018, CD4+ T cells were taken from unexposed donors. CD4 enrichment then naive enrichment separated naive from memory CD4+ cells. For this clone: What it binds is unknown.

Points from the study as a whole: Culture-expanded clones reflect memory recall rather than primary priming during culture. Samples before the pandemic and after infection were not matched within any donor.

Assay used: immunoSEQ multiplex PCR; TCRdb lists only in-frame clones, some missing. The top ten clones hold 1.6% of a sample with some 65,000 clones, 75% to 90% of them seen once. The specimen was memory CD4+ T cells from PBMCs. The chain uses TRBV7-2 and TRBJ1-4; D remains unclear. The receptor was derived from a human donor in good health. The CDR3 here is CASSSTFSEKLFF. The CDR3 DNA is TGTGCCAGCAGCTCCACCTTTAGTGAAAAACTGTTTTTT.